The 8 T cell receptor beta chains listed next were all sequenced from one sample in a study of blood T cell repertoires in COVID-19. Profiling relied on immunoSEQ multiplex PCR, and the TCRdb table lists in-frame clones only, not all of them. The table records roughly 30,000 clones, approximately 83% of them present only once. Material for sequencing was peripheral blood. The receptors were sampled from a human donor in a cohort sampled during active COVID-19.

This chain joins TRBV5-7 and TRBJ1-1; D remains ambiguous. TRBV5-7 is reported as an ORF; its role is uncertain. V lost 0 bases, J lost 6 bases, and 12 bases lay in between. The CDR3 runs to 14 residues. The CDR3 loop reads CASSLDVHYPEAFF. The CDR3 DNA reads TGTGCCAGCAGCTTGGATGTACACTACCCTGAAGCTTTCTTT.

This clone was picked up one time. The V call is TRBV11-2, the J call TRBJ2-3; D possibly corresponds to TRBD2 (5 bases). In germline, CDR1 is SGHAT, CDR2 FQNNGV. The CDR3 loop spans 11 amino acids. V was pared by 5 bases and J by 8 bases, with 8 bases between. CDR3 loop: CASSTLATQYF. The CDR3 DNA is TGTGCCAGCAGCACCCTAGCTACGCAGTATTTT.

The rearrangement uses TRBV9 and TRBJ1-2; no clear D. The CDR3 length is 12 residues. Trimming left V 4 bases short and J 5 bases short, with 9 bases between. In germline, CDR1 is SGDLS, CDR2 YYNGEE. The CDR3 bases are TGTGCCAGCAGCCTGACATTTTATGGCTACACCTTC. This sequence encodes CASSLTFYGYTF. Looking up the rest from reference TRBV9 and TRBJ1-2 gives the full variable domain: DSGVTQTPKHLITATGQRVTLRCSPRSGDLSVYWYQQSLDQGLQFLIQYYNGEERAKGNILERFSAQQFPDLHSELNLSSLELGDSALYFCASSLTFYGYTFGSGTRLTVV.

This rearrangement joins TRBV7-2 to TRBJ2-2; no reliable D call. V was trimmed by 5 bases and J by 2 bases, leaving 9 bases between them. Germline CDR1 SGHTA, CDR2 FQGNSA. CDR3 length: 14 amino acids. The CDR3 coding sequence is TGTGCCAGCAGCGAGGCGTATAACACCGGGGAGCTGTTTTTT. Its translation is CASSEAYNTGELFF.

Of note for this clone: An end of the junction differs from the germline gene, which may be a read error. The rearrangement joins TRBV6-5 to TRBJ2-1; no definite D call. The CDR3 runs to 14 residues. Germline V gene lookup returns CDR1 MNHEY and CDR2 SVGAGI. The DNA for the CDR3 is TGTGCCAGCAGTTACGAACAATCCTCCAATGAGCAGTTCTTC. Amino acid sequence: CASSYEQSSNEQFF.

V is TRBV3-1 (or the pseudogene TRBV3-2) and J is TRBJ1-1; D remains ambiguous. Germline values: CDR1 LGHDT, CDR2 YNNKEL (reference sequence). The CDR3 length is 13 residues. V lost 4 bases, J lost 6 bases, and 12 bases lay in between. The CDR3 sequence is CASSLANRAEAFF. CDR3 coding DNA: TGTGCCAGCAGCCTAGCTAACCGCGCTGAAGCTTTCTTT.

The chain uses TRBV19 and TRBJ2-7, with 10 bases matching TRBD2. The CDR3 is 15 residues long. The germline V gene encodes CDR1 LNHDA and CDR2 SQIVND (reference sequence). J was trimmed by 2 bases and V by 5 bases; bases with no gene match: 6. The CDR3 sequence: CASSPTSGTPYEQYF. For the CDR3, the DNA is TGTGCCAGTAGTCCAACTAGCGGGACTCCCTACGAGCAGTACTTC.

The gene calls are TRBV19 and TRBJ2-1, with D possibly matching TRBD2 (6 bases). V was shortened by 8 bases and J by 0 bases, with 14 bases between the two germline ends. Per the germline V gene, CDR1 is LNHDA and CDR2 is SQIVND (reference sequence). This CDR3 spans 15 amino acids. This chain's CDR3 is CASSWAGISYNEQFF. In nucleotides, the CDR3 is TGTGCCAGTTCCTGGGCGGGGATCTCCTACAATGAGCAGTTCTTC.